The 15 T cell receptor beta chains below were found in one sample sequenced in a study of early T cells in non-severe SARS-CoV-2 infection. TCRdb re-called the 5' RACE reads through MiXCR, storing one row per CDR3 protein. The sample yields under 35,000 distinct CDR3 sequences, about 4.9% seen once. Specimen: whole blood. The source is an adult who was a healthcare worker with PCR-confirmed SARS-CoV-2 infection or an uninfected control (not recorded which).

This clonotype was recorded at least ten times. V gene TRBV20-1 combines with J gene TRBJ2-1; TRBD2 might be the D (5 bases). The V gene lost 3 bases and the J gene lost 4 bases, with 16 bases spanning the gap. The CDR3 totals 15 residues. CDR1 DFQATT and CDR2 SNEGSKA come from the germline V gene (reference sequence). CDR3 loop: CSARPGLEAYNEQFF. The DNA for the CDR3 is TGCAGTGCTAGGCCAGGACTGGAGGCGTACAATGAGCAGTTCTTC.

This clonotype was observed at least ten times. The genes are TRBV28 and TRBJ1-2; D unclear. Trimming cost V 5 bases and J 4 bases, with 11 bases left between them. CDR1 and CDR2 from the germline V gene are MDHEN and SYDVKM. CDR3 size: 13 residues. The CDR3 loop reads CASSRTQTYGYTF. CDR3 bases: TGTGCCAGCAGTCGGACCCAAACCTATGGCTACACCTTC.

This clonotype appeared a few times. V gene TRBV11-1 combines with J gene TRBJ2-6; D is uncertain. Germline V gives CDR1 SGHAT, CDR2 FQDESV (reference sequence). The CDR3 spans 14 residues. V lost 5 bases and J lost 2, with 7 bases in between. The DNA for the CDR3 is TGTGCCAGCAGCCAAATAACTGGGGCCAACGTCCTGACTTTC. Amino acid sequence: CASSQITGANVLTF.

This clonotype was counted only a few times. The chain is built from TRBV7-9 and TRBJ1-1; 8 bases are shared with TRBD1. V lost 1 base to trimming and J lost 5 bases; unmatched junction nucleotides: 12. The germline gives CDR1 SEHNR, CDR2 FQNEAQ (reference sequence). The CDR3 is 17 amino acids. CDR3 coding DNA: TGTGCCAGCAGCTTAGAAGTCGGGACAGGTTGGAAGACTGAAGCTTTCTTT. Protein sequence: CASSLEVGTGWKTEAFF.

This clonotype was seen ten or more times. The chain combines TRBV3-1 with TRBJ2-7; D is undetermined. CDR1 is LGHDT and CDR2 is YNNKEL in the germline V gene (reference sequence). V was pared by 0 bases and J by 3 bases, with 15 bases between. The CDR3 has 16 residues. CDR3 DNA: TGTGCCAGCAGCCAAGACAGCTGGCAGAACTTCTACGAGCAGTACTTC. Translating gives CASSQDSWQNFYEQYF.

The sample holds many counts of this clonotype. The chain uses TRBV28 and TRBJ1-1; possible D gene TRBD1, 6 bases. Trimming shortened V by 5 bases and J by 8 bases, and 15 bases separated the two germline ends. The germline CDR1 and CDR2 sequences are MDHEN and SYDVKM. CDR3 length: 13 amino acids. The CDR3 bases are TGTGCCAGCAGTCGCACAGGGTCCCTGGAAGCTTTCTTT. Translated, it gives CASSRTGSLEAFF.

This CDR3 reads CASSEGGDEQFF. In DNA, the CDR3 is TGTGCCAGCAGTGAGGGGGGGGATGAGCAGTTCTTC. The J gene is TRBJ2-1, the V gene TRBV12-3 or TRBV12-4; D possibly corresponds to TRBD2 (7 bases). CDR3 length equals 12 residues. V was clipped by 5 bases and J by 8 bases, with 10 bases between them.

The sample holds many counts of this clonotype. This chain joins TRBV18 and TRBJ1-1; 8 nucleotides line up with TRBD1. The CDR3 covers 13 residues. CDR1 is KGHSH, CDR2 LQKENI, per germline. V lost 0 bases, J lost 10 bases, and 4 bases stayed unmatched. CDR3 protein: CASSPPDRAGAFF. DNA of the CDR3: TGTGCCAGCTCACCACCGGACAGGGCTGGAGCTTTCTTT.

This clonotype occurred a few times. V and J are TRBV12-3 or TRBV12-4 and TRBJ2-2, with 8 bases lining up with TRBD1. The CDR3 consists of 16 residues. V shed 6 bases and J 4 bases; nucleotides not matched to a gene: 10. Written as DNA, the CDR3 is TGTGCCAGCAGCCTCTCAGGGGGCGCGGGCACCGGGGAGCTGTTTTTT. Its protein product is CASSLSGGAGTGELFF.

In its sample, this clonotype was seen a few times. This chain joins TRBV2 and TRBJ1-1, with TRBD1 matching over 10 bases. Trimming at V came to 6 bases and at J to 7 bases, leaving 2 bases not matched to a gene. CDR1 and CDR2 from the germline V gene are SNHLY and FYNNEI. This CDR3 comprises 12 residues. CDR3 in amino acids: CASSGDRGEAFF. CDR3 nucleotide sequence: TGTGCCAGCAGCGGGGACAGGGGTGAAGCTTTCTTT.

This clonotype has ten or more counts. V gene TRBV12-3 or TRBV12-4 combines with J gene TRBJ2-4, with D hard to call. V was pared by 3 bases and J by 2 bases, with 5 bases between. The CDR3 has 13 amino acids. The CDR3 DNA sequence: TGTGCCAGCAGTTTGAGCACCAAAAACATTCAGTACTTC. Amino acids: CASSLSTKNIQYF.

Of note for this clonotype: Just one base apart from a much larger clone, this may be a read error. The final CDR3 position lacks the conserved phenylalanine or tryptophan, pointing to a likely read error. The chain couples TRBV6-5 to TRBJ1-1; 8 positions agree with TRBD1. This CDR3 comprises 14 residues. After removal of 4 bases from V and 4 bases from J, the junction contained 5 bases not matched to a gene. Per the germline V gene, CDR1 is MNHEY and CDR2 is SVGAGI. CDR3 bases: TGTGCCAGCAGTTCGGACAGGGTGATCACTGAAGCTTTCTAT. Protein product: CASSSDRVITEAFY.

This clonotype was found a few times. The V and J genes are TRBV5-1 and TRBJ1-2, with D possibly matching TRBD1 (5 bases). CDR3 length: 12 amino acids. V was trimmed by 4 bases and J by 10 bases, leaving 14 bases between them. Germline V lookup: CDR1 SGHRS, CDR2 YFSETQ. The DNA of the CDR3 is TGCGCCAGCAGCCTGGCCGGGGGAGACTACACCTTC. Amino acids: CASSLAGGDYTF.

This clonotype has a count of ten or more. The chain uses TRBV5-1 and TRBJ2-1; 9 nucleotides line up with TRBD2. Germline CDR1 reads SGHRS; CDR2 reads YFSETQ. The CDR3 has 15 amino acids. The V and J ends lost 4 bases and 0 bases, in that order; junction bases with no gene match: 2. CDR3 nucleotide sequence: TGCGCCAGCAGCCCGACTAGCGGCTCCTACAATGAGCAGTTCTTC. Its protein product is CASSPTSGSYNEQFF. Looking up the rest from reference TRBV5-1 and TRBJ2-1 gives the full variable domain: KAGVTQTPRYLIKTRGQQVTLSCSPISGHRSVSWYQQTPGQGLQFLFEYFSETQRNKGNFPGRFSGRQFSNSRSEMNVSTLELGDSALYLCASSPTSGSYNEQFFGPGTRLTVL.

Many counts were recorded for this clonotype. The chain combines TRBV6-5 with TRBJ2-7; D is undetermined. The V end lost 0 bases, the J end lost 1 base, and 10 bases lay between the germline ends. Per germline, CDR1 MNHEY and CDR2 SVGAGI. CDR3 length equals 15 residues. The CDR3: CASSYSTHGSYEQYF. The CDR3 DNA follows: TGTGCCAGCAGTTACTCGACTCACGGTTCCTACGAGCAGTACTTC.